The 14 T cell receptor beta chains below all came from one sample that was sequenced in a study of Ad26.COV2.S vaccination and SARS-CoV-2 variants (dated by TCRdb to the early 2020s). What the treatment or condition label conveys for this sample: 15 to 20 received Ad26.COV2.S at low or high dose, single or two shots; a few received placebo; per-sample allocation not given. Repertoires of vaccine and placebo recipients were sequenced from samples collected on day 63 after the first injection. Library generation was performed with the immunoSEQ multiplex PCR assay. TCRdb took over this immuneACCESS table, retaining in-frame rearrangements with V and J assigned. Such tables are incomplete; in checked studies, under half of the missing clones stem from an unresolved V gene, and the remainder is unexplained. For this sample there are a few hundred thousand clones; about 89% appear just once. Approximately 3.3% of the sample comes from the top ten.

The specimen was peripheral blood, collected in a trial of Ad26.COV2.S vaccine versus placebo. The source is a person between 18 and 65 years old who received the Ad26.COV2.S COVID-19 vaccine or a placebo.

The chain is built from TRBV5-4 and TRBJ2-7; a weak D match, TRBD2 (5 bases). CDR3 size: 13 residues. CDR1 SGHNT and CDR2 YYREEE come from the germline V gene (reference sequence). V was pared by 4 bases and J by 11 bases, with 19 bases between. CDR3: CASSPGPTGVKYF. DNA for the CDR3: TGTGCCAGCAGCCCGGGCCCGACCGGGGTCAAGTACTTC.

This chain links TRBV4-2 with TRBJ2-7; tentative D call: TRBD2 (5 bases). V was pared by 0 bases and J by 6 bases, with 6 bases between. CDR3 length: 12 amino acids. Germline values: CDR1 LGHNA, CDR2 YNFKEQ. CDR3 protein: CASSQDRGEQYF. CDR3 DNA: TGTGCCAGCAGCCAAGATCGGGGCGAGCAGTACTTC.

The J gene is TRBJ2-3, the V gene TRBV5-4; tentatively, D is TRBD2 (6 bases). This CDR3 is 17 amino acids long. Germline CDR1 is SGHNT and CDR2 is YYREEE (reference sequence). Trimming removed 0 bases from V and 1 base from J, with 15 bases in between. The chain's CDR3 is CASSLARGSDRTDTQYF. In DNA, the CDR3 is TGTGCCAGCAGCTTGGCCCGGGGGTCTGATCGCACAGATACGCAGTATTTT.

In this sample, this clone turned up once. The gene calls are TRBV18 and TRBJ1-2; D ambiguous. CDR1 and CDR2 from the germline V gene are KGHSH and LQKENI. V was pared by 2 bases and J by 6 bases, with 10 bases between. The CDR3 has 13 residues. The chain's CDR3 is CASSPSASDGYTF. The CDR3 DNA reads TGTGCCAGCTCACCATCGGCCAGTGATGGCTACACCTTC.

V and J are TRBV19 and TRBJ2-3; D ambiguous. V lost 5 bases to trimming and J lost 3 bases, with 12 bases between them. The CDR3 loop spans 14 amino acids. The germline gives CDR1 LNHDA, CDR2 SQIVND (reference sequence). The CDR3 DNA reads as TGTGCCAGTAGTTATGGGTCGTTTACAGATACGCAGTATTTT. Amino acid sequence: CASSYGSFTDTQYF.

The chain is built from TRBV12-5 and TRBJ2-1; 9 positions agree with TRBD2. The length of the CDR3 is 18 residues. Per the germline V gene, CDR1 is LGHNT and CDR2 is FRNRAP. With 0 bases clipped from V and 7 bases from J, the junction kept 13 bases outside the gene matches. CDR3 protein: CASGLVLTAAGGPNEQFF. The CDR3 DNA sequence: TGTGCTAGTGGTTTGGTTTTGACTGCTGCGGGAGGGCCAAATGAGCAGTTCTTC.

Here the CDR3 reads CSAPTRETQYF. CDR3 coding DNA: TGCAGTGCTCCGACCCGGGAGACCCAGTACTTC. This chain links TRBV20-1 with TRBJ2-5, with D unclear. CDR3 length equals 11 residues. CDR1 DFQATT and CDR2 SNEGSKA come from the germline V gene (reference sequence). V was pared by 5 bases and J by 5 bases, with 9 bases between.

This clone appeared once. V and J are TRBV30 and TRBJ1-4, with a weak D call TRBD1 (6 bases). CDR1 and CDR2 (germline): GTSNPN, SVGIG (reference sequence). V lost 3 bases and J lost 8, with 16 bases in between. CDR3 size: 14 residues. CDR3 sequence (DNA): TGTGCCTGGAGATTACGGGGGCTCCCGGAAAAACTGTTTTTT. Translation: CAWRLRGLPEKLFF.

The rearrangement links TRBV3-1 (or the pseudogene TRBV3-2) to TRBJ1-4; the D gene is possibly TRBD1 (6 bases). Looked up from germline, CDR1 is LGHDT and CDR2 is YNNKEL (reference sequence). V was clipped by 4 bases and J by 5 bases, with 14 bases between them. The CDR3 has 15 amino acids. CDR3 sequence: CASSLRRGLNEKLFF. The DNA of the CDR3 is TGTGCCAGCAGCCTAAGGAGGGGGTTAAATGAAAAACTGTTTTTT.

The chain carries TRBV6-5 and TRBJ2-5, with TRBD2 matching over 8 bases. This CDR3 region has 14 residues. Germline V gene data show CDR1 as MNHEY and CDR2 as SVGAGI. With 4 bases clipped from V and 2 bases from J, the junction kept 3 bases outside the gene matches. Written as DNA, the CDR3 is TGTGCCAGCAGTTTTCGGGGGGGACAAGAGACCCAGTACTTC. Amino acid sequence: CASSFRGGQETQYF.

The V call is TRBV5-4, the J call TRBJ1-4; D unresolved. V shed 4 bases and J shed 4 bases, with 8 bases lying between them. CDR1 and CDR2 from the germline V gene are SGHNT and YYREEE (reference sequence). The CDR3 is 13 residues long. CDR3 sequence (DNA): TGTGCCAGCAGCCAACGGGATAATGAAAAACTGTTTTTT. Translating gives CASSQRDNEKLFF.

The chain recombines TRBV18 with TRBJ2-3; D gene uncertain. This CDR3 contains 15 residues. Germline assignment: CDR1 KGHSH and CDR2 LQKENI. V was shortened by 2 bases and J by 4 bases, with 13 bases between the two germline ends. The CDR3 reads CASSPSLVDADTQYF. DNA of the CDR3: TGTGCCAGCTCACCATCGCTCGTCGACGCAGATACGCAGTATTTT.

The rearrangement joins TRBV5-1 to TRBJ2-2; TRBD1 might be the D (6 bases). The CDR3 spans 15 residues. V was clipped by 3 bases and J by 5 bases, with 14 bases between them. The V gene's germline CDR1 is SGHRS and CDR2 YFSETQ. The CDR3 loop is CASSYRASGTGELFF. CDR3 DNA: TGCGCCAGCAGCTACAGGGCCAGCGGTACCGGGGAGCTGTTTTTT.

V usage is TRBV6-2 or TRBV6-3 and J usage is TRBJ2-1; TRBD1 is a possible D gene (6 bases). The CDR3 is 15 amino acids. Germline V lookup: CDR1 MNHEY, CDR2 SVGEGT. Trimming took off 2 bases at V and 6 bases at J, with 14 bases between the two ends. The CDR3 loop reads CASSYEGGGSNEQFF. The CDR3 nucleotides read TGTGCCAGCAGTTACGAAGGGGGTGGGTCCAATGAGCAGTTCTTC.